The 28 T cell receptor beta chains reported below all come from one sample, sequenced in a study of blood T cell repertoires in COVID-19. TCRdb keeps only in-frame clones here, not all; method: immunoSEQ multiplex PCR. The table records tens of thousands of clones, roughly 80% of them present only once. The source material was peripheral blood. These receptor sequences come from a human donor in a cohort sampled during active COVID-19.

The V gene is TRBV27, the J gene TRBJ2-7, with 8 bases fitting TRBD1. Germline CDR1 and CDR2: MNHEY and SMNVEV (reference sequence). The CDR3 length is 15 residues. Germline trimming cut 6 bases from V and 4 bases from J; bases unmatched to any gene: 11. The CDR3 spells CASSLRGQARYEQYF. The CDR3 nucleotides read TGTGCCAGCAGCTTGAGGGGACAGGCTAGGTACGAGCAGTACTTC.

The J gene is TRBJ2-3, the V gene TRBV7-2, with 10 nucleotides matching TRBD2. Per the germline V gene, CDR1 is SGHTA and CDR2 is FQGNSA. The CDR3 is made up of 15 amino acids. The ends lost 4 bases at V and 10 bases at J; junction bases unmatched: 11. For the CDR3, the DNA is TGTGCCAGCAGCTCCCAGGCTAGCGGGAGTGGGGCGCAGTATTTT. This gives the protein CASSSQASGSGAQYF.

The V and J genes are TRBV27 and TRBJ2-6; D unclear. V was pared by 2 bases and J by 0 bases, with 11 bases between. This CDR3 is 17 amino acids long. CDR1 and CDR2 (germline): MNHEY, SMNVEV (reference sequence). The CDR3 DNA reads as TGTGCCAGCAGTTTAGCCGCTCTGAGCTCTGGGGCCAACGTCCTGACTTTC. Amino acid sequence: CASSLAALSSGANVLTF.

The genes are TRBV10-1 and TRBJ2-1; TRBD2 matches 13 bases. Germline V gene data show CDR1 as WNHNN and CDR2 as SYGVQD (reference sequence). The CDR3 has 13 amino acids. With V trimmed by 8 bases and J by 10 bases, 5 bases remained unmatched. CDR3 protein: CASAPGLAGEQFF. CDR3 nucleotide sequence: TGCGCCAGCGCCCCGGGACTAGCGGGAGAGCAGTTCTTC.

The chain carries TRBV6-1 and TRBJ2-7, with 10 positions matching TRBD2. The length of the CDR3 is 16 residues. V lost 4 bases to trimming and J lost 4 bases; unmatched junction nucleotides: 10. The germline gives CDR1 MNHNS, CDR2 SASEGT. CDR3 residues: CASSGLSGRAYYEQYF. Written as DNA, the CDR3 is TGTGCCAGCAGTGGACTGAGCGGGAGGGCCTATTACGAGCAGTACTTC.

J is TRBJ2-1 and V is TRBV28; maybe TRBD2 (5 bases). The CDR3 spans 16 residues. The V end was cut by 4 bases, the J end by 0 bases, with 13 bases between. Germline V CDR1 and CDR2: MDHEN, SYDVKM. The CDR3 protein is CASSSLAPSSYNEQFF. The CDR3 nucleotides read TGTGCCAGCAGTTCTCTAGCCCCCAGCTCCTACAATGAGCAGTTCTTC.

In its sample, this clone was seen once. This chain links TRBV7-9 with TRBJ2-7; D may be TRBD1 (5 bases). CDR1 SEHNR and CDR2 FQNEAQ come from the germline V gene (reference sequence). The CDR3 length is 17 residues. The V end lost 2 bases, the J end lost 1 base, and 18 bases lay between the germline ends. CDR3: CASSLRGRGTISYEQYF. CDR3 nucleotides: TGTGCCAGCAGCTTAAGGGGTCGAGGTACGATTTCCTACGAGCAGTACTTC.

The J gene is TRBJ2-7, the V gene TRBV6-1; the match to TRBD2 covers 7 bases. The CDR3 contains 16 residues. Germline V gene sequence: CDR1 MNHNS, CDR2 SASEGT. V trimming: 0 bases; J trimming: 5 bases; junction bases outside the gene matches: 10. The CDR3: CASSEATTSLGHEQYF. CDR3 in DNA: TGTGCCAGCAGTGAAGCCACGACTAGCCTCGGGCACGAGCAGTACTTC.

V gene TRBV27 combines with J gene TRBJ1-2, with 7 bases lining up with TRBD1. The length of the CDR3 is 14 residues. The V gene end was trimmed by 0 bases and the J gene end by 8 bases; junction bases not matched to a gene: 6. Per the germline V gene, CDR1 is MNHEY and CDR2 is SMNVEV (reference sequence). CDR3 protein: CASSLSYRGGGYTF. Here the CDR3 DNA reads TGTGCCAGCAGTTTATCCTACAGGGGAGGAGGCTACACCTTC.

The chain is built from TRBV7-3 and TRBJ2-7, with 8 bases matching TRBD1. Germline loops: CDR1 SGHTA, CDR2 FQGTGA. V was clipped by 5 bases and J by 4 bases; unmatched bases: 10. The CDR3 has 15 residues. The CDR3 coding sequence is TGTGCCAGCAGCCTCCACGGACAGGGTGCGTACGAGCAGTACTTC. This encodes CASSLHGQGAYEQYF.

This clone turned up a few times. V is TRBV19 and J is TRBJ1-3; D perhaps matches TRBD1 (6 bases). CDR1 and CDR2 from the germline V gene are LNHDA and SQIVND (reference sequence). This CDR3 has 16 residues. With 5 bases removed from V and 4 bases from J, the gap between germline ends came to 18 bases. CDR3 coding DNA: TGTGCCAGTAGTTCCGCCGGGACAATCTCCGGAAACACCATATATTTT. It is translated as CASSSAGTISGNTIYF.

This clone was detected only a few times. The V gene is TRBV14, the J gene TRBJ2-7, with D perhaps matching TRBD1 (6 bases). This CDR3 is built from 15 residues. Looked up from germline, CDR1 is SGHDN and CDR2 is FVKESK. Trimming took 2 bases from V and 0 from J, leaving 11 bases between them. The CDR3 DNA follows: TGTGCCAGCAGCCAACTTCGGGACAACTCCTACGAGCAGTACTTC. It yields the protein CASSQLRDNSYEQYF.

CDR3 nucleotide sequence: TGCGCCAGCAGCTTGGAACTAGCGGGAGGGAGCTCCTACGAGCAGTACTTC. It translates to CASSLELAGGSSYEQYF. The J gene is TRBJ2-7, the V gene TRBV5-1, with 13 bases identical to TRBD2. The CDR3 sequence is 17 residues long. V dropped 0 bases and J dropped 0; count of bases not matched to a gene: 3. Germline loops: CDR1 SGHRS, CDR2 YFSETQ.

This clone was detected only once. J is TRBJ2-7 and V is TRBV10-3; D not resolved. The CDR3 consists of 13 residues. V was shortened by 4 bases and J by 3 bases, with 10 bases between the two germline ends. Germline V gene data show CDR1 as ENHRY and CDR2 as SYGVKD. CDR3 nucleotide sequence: TGTGCCATCAGTGTTCCCAGTCACTACGAGCAGTACTTC. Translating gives CAISVPSHYEQYF.

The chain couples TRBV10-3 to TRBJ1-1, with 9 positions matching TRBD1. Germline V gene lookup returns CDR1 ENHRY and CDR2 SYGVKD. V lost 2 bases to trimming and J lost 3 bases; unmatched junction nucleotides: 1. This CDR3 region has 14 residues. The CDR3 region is CAISEGTGYTEAFF. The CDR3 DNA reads TGTGCCATCAGTGAGGGGACAGGGTACACTGAAGCTTTCTTT.

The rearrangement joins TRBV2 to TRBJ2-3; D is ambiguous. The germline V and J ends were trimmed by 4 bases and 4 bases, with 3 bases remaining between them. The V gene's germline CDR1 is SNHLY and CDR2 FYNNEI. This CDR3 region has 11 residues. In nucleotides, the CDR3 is TGTGCCAGCAGTGGAGCAGATACGCAGTATTTT. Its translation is CASSGADTQYF.

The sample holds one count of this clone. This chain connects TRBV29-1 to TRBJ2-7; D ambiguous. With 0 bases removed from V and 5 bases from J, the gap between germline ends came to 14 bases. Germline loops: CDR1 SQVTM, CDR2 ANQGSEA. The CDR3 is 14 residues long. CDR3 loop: CSVEDLDRLDEQYF. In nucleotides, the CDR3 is TGCAGCGTTGAAGATCTAGACCGGCTGGACGAGCAGTACTTC.

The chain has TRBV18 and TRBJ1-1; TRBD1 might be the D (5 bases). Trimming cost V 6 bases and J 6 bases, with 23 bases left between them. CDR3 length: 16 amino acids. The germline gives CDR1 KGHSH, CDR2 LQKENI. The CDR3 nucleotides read TGTGCCAGCTCGCCTAGTAGTGGGGCGAGGTTCTCTGAAGCTTTCTTT. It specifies CASSPSSGARFSEAFF.

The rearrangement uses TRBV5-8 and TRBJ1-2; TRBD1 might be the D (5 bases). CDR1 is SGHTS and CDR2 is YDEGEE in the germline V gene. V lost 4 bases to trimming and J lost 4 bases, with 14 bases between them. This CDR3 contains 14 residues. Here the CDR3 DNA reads TGTGCCAGCAGCCCGGGACTCGGGGGCTATGGCTACACCTTC. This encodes CASSPGLGGYGYTF.

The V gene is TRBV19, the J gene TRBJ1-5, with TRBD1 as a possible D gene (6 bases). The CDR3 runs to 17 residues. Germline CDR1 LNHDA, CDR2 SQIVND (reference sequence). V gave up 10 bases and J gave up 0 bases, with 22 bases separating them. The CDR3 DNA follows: TGTGCCACTTCAGGGGCCCCTCGGGTAGGTAGCAATCAGCCCCAGCATTTT. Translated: CATSGAPRVGSNQPQHF. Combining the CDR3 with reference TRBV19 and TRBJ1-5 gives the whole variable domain DGGITQSPKYLFRKEGQNVTLSCEQNLNHDAMYWYRQDPGQGLRLIYYSQIVNDFQKGDIAEGYSVSREKKESFPLTVTSAQKNPTAFYLCATSGAPRVGSNQPQHFGDGTRLSIL.

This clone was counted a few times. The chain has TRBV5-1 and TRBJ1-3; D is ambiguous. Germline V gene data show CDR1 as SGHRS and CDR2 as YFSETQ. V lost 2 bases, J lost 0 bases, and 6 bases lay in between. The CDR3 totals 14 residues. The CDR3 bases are TGCGCCAGCAGCTTAGAGCCCTCTGGAAACACCATATATTTT. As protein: CASSLEPSGNTIYF.

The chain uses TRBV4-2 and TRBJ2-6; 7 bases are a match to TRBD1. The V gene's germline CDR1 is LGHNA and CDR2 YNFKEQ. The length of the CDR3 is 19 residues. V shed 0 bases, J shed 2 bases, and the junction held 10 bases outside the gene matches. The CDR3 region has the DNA TGTGCCAGCAGCCAAGATTTGCCAGGGGGAACCACTGGGGCCAACGTCCTGACTTTC. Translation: CASSQDLPGGTTGANVLTF.

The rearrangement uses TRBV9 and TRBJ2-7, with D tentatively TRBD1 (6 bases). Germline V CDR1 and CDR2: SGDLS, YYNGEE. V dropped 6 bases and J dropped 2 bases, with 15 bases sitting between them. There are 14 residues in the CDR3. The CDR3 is CASTPRDTAYEQYF. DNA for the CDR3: TGTGCCAGCACTCCAAGGGACACAGCCTACGAGCAGTACTTC.

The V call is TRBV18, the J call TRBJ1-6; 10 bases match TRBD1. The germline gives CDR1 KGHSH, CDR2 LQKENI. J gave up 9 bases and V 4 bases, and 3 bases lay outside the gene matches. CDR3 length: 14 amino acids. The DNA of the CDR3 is TGTGCCAGCTCACAGACAGGGGGCGGTTCACCCCTCCACTTT. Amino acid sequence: CASSQTGGGSPLHF.

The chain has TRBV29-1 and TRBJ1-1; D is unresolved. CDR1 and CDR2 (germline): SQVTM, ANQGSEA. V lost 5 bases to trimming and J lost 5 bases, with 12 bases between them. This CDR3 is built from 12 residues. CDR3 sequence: CSVFSAGTEAFF. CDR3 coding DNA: TGCAGCGTTTTTAGCGCAGGTACTGAAGCTTTCTTT.

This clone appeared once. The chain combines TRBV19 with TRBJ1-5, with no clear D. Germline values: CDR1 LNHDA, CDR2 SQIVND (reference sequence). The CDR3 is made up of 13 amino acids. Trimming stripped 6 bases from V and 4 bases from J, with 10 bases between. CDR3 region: CASRLAGNQPQHF. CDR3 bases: TGTGCCAGTAGACTAGCGGGGAATCAGCCCCAGCATTTT.

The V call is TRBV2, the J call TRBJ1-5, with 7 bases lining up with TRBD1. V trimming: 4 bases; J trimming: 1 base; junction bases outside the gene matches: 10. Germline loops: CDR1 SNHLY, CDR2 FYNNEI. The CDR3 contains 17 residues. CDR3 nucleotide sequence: TGTGCCAGCAGTGGATTTTCAGGGGGAGTAAGCAATCAGCCCCAGCATTTT. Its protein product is CASSGFSGGVSNQPQHF.

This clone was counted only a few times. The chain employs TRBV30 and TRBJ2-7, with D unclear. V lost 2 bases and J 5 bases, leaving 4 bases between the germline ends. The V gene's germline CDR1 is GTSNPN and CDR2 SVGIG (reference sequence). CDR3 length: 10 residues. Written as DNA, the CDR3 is TGTGCCTGGAGTTCAGACGAGCAGTACTTC. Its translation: CAWSSDEQYF.